One sample yielded the 21 T cell receptor beta chains listed below, sequenced in a study of beta chain features in type 1 diabetes. Points from the study as a whole: TCRB CDR3s were moderately but significantly shorter in Type 1 diabetes patients in all four CD4+ subsets.

These receptors lack a known antigen. Of the isolated RNA, all was reverse transcribed, and so the sequenced material was expressed TCRB transcripts. Sequenced by immunoSEQ multiplex PCR; TCRdb stores in-frame clones only, minus some. Altogether 330,000 or so clones are present, over 10% being singletons, with the ten largest covering 0.01%. Sequenced: naive CD4+ T cells from blood. These receptors all come from a woman between 18 and 30 years old with type 1 diabetes.

The chain combines TRBV19 with TRBJ1-5; unclear D gene. With 5 bases removed from V and 1 base from J, the gap between germline ends came to 6 bases. The CDR3 totals 13 residues. CDR1 is LNHDA and CDR2 is SQIVND in the germline V gene (reference sequence). The CDR3 region has the DNA TGTGCCAGTAGTCGGGTCAGCAATCAGCCCCAGCATTTT. Amino acids: CASSRVSNQPQHF.

The gene calls are TRBV6-6 and TRBJ2-3, with D tentatively TRBD2 (6 bases). This CDR3 spans 12 amino acids. Looked up from germline, CDR1 is MNHNY and CDR2 is SVGAGI (reference sequence). V lost 5 bases to trimming and J lost 6 bases, with 9 bases between them. CDR3 bases: TGTGCCAGCAGTCTGGCGGGGGATACGCAGTATTTT. This encodes CASSLAGDTQYF.

This clone was seen only a few times. The V call is TRBV5-6, the J call TRBJ1-6, with D maybe TRBD1 (5 bases). Trimming stripped 5 bases from V and 7 bases from J, with 19 bases between. This CDR3 is built from 16 residues. The germline V gene has CDR1 SGHDT and CDR2 YYEEEE. CDR3 bases: TGTGCCAGCAGTAGCAGGGCCGAAGGGTCGAATTCACCCCTCCACTTT. Amino acids: CASSSRAEGSNSPLHF.

The V and J genes are TRBV7-6 and TRBJ2-7; 7 nucleotides agree with TRBD1. The germline V gene has CDR1 SGHVS and CDR2 FNYEAQ. V trimming: 5 bases; J trimming: 1 base; junction bases outside the gene matches: 8. The CDR3 is 15 amino acids. The CDR3 sequence is CASSPGGQPSYEQYF. In DNA, the CDR3 is TGTGCCAGCAGCCCAGGGGGACAGCCTTCCTACGAGCAGTACTTC.

This clone was counted a few times. The chain joins TRBV9 to TRBJ2-1; no clear D gene. The CDR3 has 16 residues. The V gene lost 4 bases and the J gene lost 4 bases, with 18 bases spanning the gap. The V gene's germline CDR1 is SGDLS and CDR2 YYNGEE. The CDR3 spells CASSPPGGTAYNEQFF. As DNA, the CDR3 is TGTGCCAGCAGCCCTCCTGGTGGAACAGCTTACAATGAGCAGTTCTTC.

The CDR3 loop reads CASRTTSGIGSYNEQFF. CDR3 DNA sequence: TGTGCCAGCAGGACGACTAGCGGCATCGGCTCCTACAATGAGCAGTTCTTC. V and J are TRBV28 and TRBJ2-1; 9 nucleotides align to TRBD2. The CDR3 is 17 residues long. V lost 6 bases to trimming and J lost 0 bases; unmatched junction nucleotides: 9. CDR1 is MDHEN and CDR2 is SYDVKM in the germline V gene.

This clone has more than one count but fewer than ten. The chain has TRBV19 and TRBJ2-1; 9 nucleotides match TRBD1. Germline CDR1 is LNHDA and CDR2 is SQIVND (reference sequence). The CDR3 is 15 amino acids. Trimming cost V 6 bases and J 4 bases; bases outside gene matches: 7. CDR3: CASSRQGGTYNEQFF. The DNA for the CDR3 is TGTGCCAGTAGCCGACAGGGGGGCACATACAATGAGCAGTTCTTC.

This rearrangement joins TRBV25-1 to TRBJ1-2, with TRBD1 identical over 7 bases. The germline V gene has CDR1 MGHDK and CDR2 SYGVNS. Unmatched junction bases numbered 8, after V lost 3 bases and J lost 4 bases. The CDR3 is 15 residues long. CDR3 bases: TGTGCCAGCAGTGATATTGGACAGGACCCCTATGGCTACACCTTC. Translated: CASSDIGQDPYGYTF.

The chain carries TRBV7-9 and TRBJ2-7; a weak D match, TRBD1 (5 bases). The length of the CDR3 is 13 residues. Trimming pared 1 base from V and 2 bases from J, leaving 6 bases between. Looked up from germline, CDR1 is SEHNR and CDR2 is FQNEAQ (reference sequence). CDR3 sequence reads: CASSLDRTYEQYF. CDR3 sequence (DNA): TGTGCCAGCAGCTTAGACAGGACCTACGAGCAGTACTTC.

This sequence joins TRBV6-6 and TRBJ1-2; TRBD1 is a possible D gene (5 bases). V gave up 6 bases and J gave up 12 bases, with 17 bases separating them. CDR3 length equals 12 residues. The V gene's germline CDR1 is MNHNY and CDR2 SVGAGI (reference sequence). In nucleotides, the CDR3 is TGTGCCAGCAGCCGCGGCTATGGGGGGGACACCTTC. Translated: CASSRGYGGDTF.

Only one count was recorded for this clone. The CDR3 reads CASTSTSPGETQYF. CDR3 nucleotides: TGTGCCAGCACTTCGACTTCACCTGGAGAGACCCAGTACTTC. The chain couples TRBV6-5 to TRBJ2-5; no clear D gene. V was trimmed by 7 bases and J by 4 bases, leaving 16 bases between them. Germline V gives CDR1 MNHEY, CDR2 SVGAGI. There are 14 residues in the CDR3.

The chain carries TRBV5-1 and TRBJ2-3; tentative D call: TRBD2 (6 bases). This CDR3 contains 14 residues. V was pared by 2 bases and J by 2 bases, with 9 bases between. CDR1 is SGHRS and CDR2 is YFSETQ in the germline V gene. CDR3 DNA sequence: TGCGCCAGCAGCTTTCCGGGGGACACAGATACGCAGTATTTT. Encoded protein: CASSFPGDTDTQYF.

The V and J genes are TRBV13 and TRBJ1-5; weak D call: TRBD1 (6 bases). Trimming removed 3 bases from V and 6 bases from J, with 12 bases in between. CDR1 is PRHDT, CDR2 FYEKMQ, per germline (reference sequence). The CDR3 has 14 residues. The CDR3 DNA reads TGTGCCAGCAGCTTTGGACAGATGGGTCAGCCCCAGCATTTT. This codes for CASSFGQMGQPQHF.

The V call is TRBV5-1, the J call TRBJ2-5; either TRBD1 or TRBD2 may fit D (7 bases each). The germline V gene encodes CDR1 SGHRS and CDR2 YFSETQ. The V end lost 5 bases, the J end lost 5 bases, and 16 bases lay between the germline ends. CDR3 length: 14 amino acids. The CDR3: CASRLTGREETQYF. The CDR3, as DNA: TGCGCCAGCAGATTGACAGGGAGGGAGGAGACCCAGTACTTC. Supplemented by reference TRBV5-1 and TRBJ2-5, the full variable domain reads KAGVTQTPRYLIKTRGQQVTLSCSPISGHRSVSWYQQTPGQGLQFLFEYFSETQRNKGNFPGRFSGRQFSNSRSEMNVSTLELGDSALYLCASRLTGREETQYFGPGTRLLVL.

This clone was observed a handful of times. A junction boundary mismatches the germline segment, possibly from a read error. V is TRBV5-4 and J is TRBJ2-7; 10 nucleotides align to TRBD2. The CDR3 is made up of 13 amino acids. Germline lookup yields CDR1 SGHNT and CDR2 YYREEE (reference sequence). CDR3 residues: CASSTGLAASSGF. The CDR3 bases are TGTGCCAGCAGCACCGGACTAGCGGCTTCATCGGGGTTC.

This chain connects TRBV7-9 to TRBJ1-2; 8 nucleotides agree with TRBD1. V gave up 5 bases and J gave up 5 bases; unmatched junction bases: 7. CDR1 and CDR2 from the germline V gene are SEHNR and FQNEAQ (reference sequence). CDR3 size: 14 residues. The CDR3 DNA reads TGTGCCAGCAGCATCAGGGGGCAGAGTTATGGCTACACCTTC. It encodes CASSIRGQSYGYTF. Full variable domain (rest looked up from reference TRBV7-9 and TRBJ1-2): DTGVSQNPRHKITKRGQNVTFRCDPISEHNRLYWYRQTLGQGPEFLTYFQNEAQLEKSRLLSDRFSAERPKGSFSTLEIQRTEQGDSAMYLCASSIRGQSYGYTFGSGTRLTVV.

The chain joins TRBV9 to TRBJ2-3; D is undetermined. The CDR3 is 13 residues long. V gave up 4 bases and J gave up 2 bases, with 8 bases separating them. Looked up from germline, CDR1 is SGDLS and CDR2 is YYNGEE. The CDR3 loop is CASSLLPTDTQYF. In DNA form, the CDR3 reads TGTGCCAGCAGCCTTCTCCCCACAGATACGCAGTATTTT.

This clone was seen a few times. V gene TRBV4-2 combines with J gene TRBJ2-7; 12 positions match TRBD2. Germline values: CDR1 LGHNA, CDR2 YNFKEQ. The CDR3 spans 15 residues. V lost 4 bases and J lost 5; bases outside the gene matches: 6. CDR3 coding DNA: TGTGCCAGCAGCCGGCGACTAGCGGGAGAGAACGAGCAGTACTTC. This gives the protein CASSRRLAGENEQYF.

A few counts support this clone. The V gene is TRBV19, the J gene TRBJ1-1; D is ambiguous. V shed 5 bases and J shed 5 bases, with 12 bases lying between them. The CDR3 is 13 residues long. Germline V gene lookup returns CDR1 LNHDA and CDR2 SQIVND (reference sequence). CDR3: CASSSPDRTEAFF. The CDR3 DNA is TGTGCCAGTAGTTCGCCTGATCGGACTGAAGCTTTCTTT.

Regarding this clone: The sample holds other DNA sequences that translate to the same CDR3. This CDR3 is CASSIRGNTEAFF. The CDR3 DNA is TGTGCCAGTAGTATTAGGGGTAACACTGAAGCTTTCTTT. The V gene is TRBV19, the J gene TRBJ1-1; maybe TRBD1 (5 bases). The germline gives CDR1 LNHDA, CDR2 SQIVND (reference sequence). This CDR3 contains 13 residues. Trimming left V 3 bases short and J 2 bases short, with 7 bases between. Full variable domain (rest looked up from reference TRBV19 and TRBJ1-1): DGGITQSPKYLFRKEGQNVTLSCEQNLNHDAMYWYRQDPGQGLRLIYYSQIVNDFQKGDIAEGYSVSREKKESFPLTVTSAQKNPTAFYLCASSIRGNTEAFFGQGTRLTVV.

V is TRBV29-1 and J is TRBJ2-2, with D possibly TRBD2 on 5 matching bases. This CDR3 has 14 residues. Germline lookup yields CDR1 SQVTM and CDR2 ANQGSEA. Trimming removed 4 bases at V and 4 bases at J, with 13 bases between. CDR3 amino acids: CSVVLWAGTGELFF. In nucleotides, the CDR3 is TGCAGCGTTGTGTTGTGGGCGGGCACCGGGGAGCTGTTTTTT.